The 27 T cell receptor beta chains below come from one sample, sequenced in a study of identical twins. TCRdb fed the 5' RACE reads into MiXCR, producing one record per CDR3 protein. The table lists 15,000 to 20,000 distinct CDR3 sequences, just under 70% of them singletons. What was sequenced was memory (CD45RO+) T cells sorted from blood. The receptors were gathered from a woman younger than 30 in good health. This table probably holds off-target reads from a library built for another chain.

This clonotype was found a few times. The rearrangement links TRBV6-2 or TRBV6-3 to TRBJ2-5; D unresolved. The ends were cut back, 6 bases at V and 2 bases at J, with 13 bases in the middle. The CDR3 is made up of 14 amino acids. Germline CDR1 reads MNHEY; CDR2 reads SVGEGT. As DNA, the CDR3 is TGTGCCAGCAGCTTGGACCGGAGACAAGAGACCCAGTACTTC. Translation: CASSLDRRQETQYF.

This chain uses TRBV6-2 or TRBV6-3 with TRBJ2-5; unclear D gene. This CDR3 has 13 residues. V lost 7 bases and J lost 5, with 14 bases in between. Germline CDR1 MNHEY, CDR2 SVGEGT. CDR3 in amino acids: CASKYSDRETQYF. The DNA of the CDR3 is TGTGCCAGCAAGTACTCAGACCGGGAGACCCAGTACTTC.

The rearrangement uses TRBV6-1 and TRBJ2-1; TRBD2 is a possible D gene (6 bases). V was shortened by 6 bases and J by 3 bases, with 15 bases between the two germline ends. Germline V lookup: CDR1 MNHNS, CDR2 SASEGT. This CDR3 is built from 15 residues. The CDR3 DNA sequence: TGTGCCAGCAGCAAGGGACTCGACGTCTACAATGAGCAGTTCTTC. This codes for CASSKGLDVYNEQFF.

This clonotype was observed once. The rearrangement uses TRBV28 and TRBJ2-1; TRBD1 matches 10 bases. Germline-derived CDR1 and CDR2 are MDHEN and SYDVKM. The CDR3 is made up of 15 amino acids. With 5 bases clipped from V and 8 bases from J, the junction kept 9 bases outside the gene matches. The CDR3: CASSTLGTGVDEQFF. CDR3 nucleotide sequence: TGTGCCAGCAGTACCCTCGGGACAGGGGTGGATGAGCAGTTCTTC.

V gene TRBV18 combines with J gene TRBJ1-6, with D possibly being TRBD1 (5 bases). CDR3 length: 15 residues. Germline CDR1 reads KGHSH; CDR2 reads LQKENI. The ends were cut back, 6 bases at V and 6 bases at J, with 15 bases in the middle. CDR3 protein: CASSPGTAVNSPLHF. The CDR3 DNA reads as TGTGCCAGCTCCCCTGGGACTGCCGTTAATTCACCCCTCCACTTT.

The chain combines TRBV6-1 with TRBJ2-1; D is perhaps TRBD2 (5 bases). The CDR3 totals 18 residues. Trimming pared 5 bases from V and 0 bases from J, leaving 20 bases between. Germline V gene sequence: CDR1 MNHNS, CDR2 SASEGT. The CDR3 reads CASSPSGRGRHSYNEQFF. In DNA form, the CDR3 reads TGTGCCAGCAGTCCAAGCGGCCGTGGGCGGCACTCCTACAATGAGCAGTTCTTC.

The J gene is TRBJ2-7, the V gene TRBV7-9; D not resolved. The CDR3 consists of 13 residues. V lost 1 base to trimming and J lost 2 bases, with 6 bases between them. Germline lookup yields CDR1 SEHNR and CDR2 FQNEAQ (reference sequence). This CDR3 reads CASSLGGPYEQYF. As DNA, the CDR3 is TGTGCCAGCAGCTTAGGGGGTCCCTACGAGCAGTACTTC.

For the CDR3, the DNA is TGTGCCAGCAGCGCAGAGCTGAACACTGAAGCTTTCTTT. Its translation: CASSAELNTEAFF. J is TRBJ1-1 and V is TRBV7-9; D unresolved. The germline gives CDR1 SEHNR, CDR2 FQNEAQ (reference sequence). V was shortened by 5 bases and J by 0 bases, with 7 bases between the two germline ends. This CDR3 is built from 13 residues.

The V call is TRBV6-6, the J call TRBJ2-2, with no clear D. The CDR3 totals 14 residues. From germline, CDR1 is MNHNY and CDR2 SVGAGI (reference sequence). The V and J ends lost 5 bases and 3 bases respectively, with 10 bases between them. The CDR3 is CASSRDLYTGELFF. The CDR3 DNA reads TGTGCCAGCAGTAGGGATTTGTACACCGGGGAGCTGTTTTTT.

This chain uses TRBV13 with TRBJ1-1; D remains ambiguous. The V end was cut by 5 bases, the J end by 1 base, with 8 bases between. Germline CDR1 is PRHDT and CDR2 is FYEKMQ (reference sequence). The CDR3 extends over 13 amino acids. CDR3 in amino acids: CASSRRGNTEAFF. The CDR3 DNA is TGTGCCAGCAGCCGGAGAGGGAACACTGAAGCTTTCTTT. The full variable domain, rest sourced from reference TRBV13 and TRBJ1-1, is AAGVIQSPRHLIKEKRETATLKCYPIPRHDTVYWYQQGPGQDPQFLISFYEKMQSDKGSIPDRFSAQQFSDYHSELNMSSLELGDSALYFCASSRRGNTEAFFGQGTRLTVV.

The DNA for the CDR3 is TGTGCCACCAGCAGAGACCCGGGCGATGAGCAGTTCTTC. This sequence encodes CATSRDPGDEQFF. The chain joins TRBV15 to TRBJ2-1, with D unclear. CDR3 length: 13 amino acids. Trimming took off 0 bases at V and 8 bases at J, with 8 bases between the two ends. Germline V gene lookup returns CDR1 LNHNV and CDR2 YYDKDF (reference sequence). The full variable domain, rest sourced from reference TRBV15 and TRBJ2-1, is DAMVIQNPRYQVTQFGKPVTLSCSQTLNHNVMYWYQQKSSQAPKLLFHYYDKDFNNEADTPDNFQSRRPNTSFCFLDIRSPGLGDTAMYLCATSRDPGDEQFFGPGTRLTVL.

The CDR3 DNA sequence: TGTGCCAGCAGCTTGGGGTGGGTCGTGGGAAGATCGAGCGAGCAGTACTTC. This gives the protein CASSLGWVVGRSSEQYF. The rearrangement links TRBV5-6 to TRBJ2-7; no clear D. V was cut by 0 bases and J by 6 bases, with 22 bases left in between. There are 17 residues in the CDR3. Looked up from germline, CDR1 is SGHDT and CDR2 is YYEEEE.

V is TRBV5-1 and J is TRBJ1-1; D is perhaps TRBD1 (5 bases). The CDR3 runs 14 residues. CDR1 is SGHRS and CDR2 is YFSETQ in the germline V gene. V was clipped by 0 bases and J by 3 bases, with 9 bases between them. CDR3 protein: CASSLVLGDTEAFF. The DNA of the CDR3 is TGCGCCAGCAGCTTGGTCCTAGGGGACACTGAAGCTTTCTTT.

The chain combines TRBV2 with TRBJ2-1, with D unclear. CDR1 and CDR2 from the germline V gene are SNHLY and FYNNEI. Trimming removed 0 bases at V and 0 bases at J, with 9 bases between. CDR3 length equals 16 residues. The chain's CDR3 is CASSEARMSSYNEQFF. In DNA form, the CDR3 reads TGTGCCAGCAGTGAAGCGCGGATGAGCTCCTACAATGAGCAGTTCTTC.

V is TRBV28 and J is TRBJ2-1; 11 nucleotides agree with TRBD2. There are 16 residues in the CDR3. The V gene's germline CDR1 is MDHEN and CDR2 SYDVKM. After removal of 5 bases from V and 7 bases from J, the junction contained 10 bases not matched to a gene. The CDR3 nucleotides are TGTGCCAGCAGTCTGGGGGCAACTAGCGGGAGAAATGAGCAGTTCTTC. Translation gives CASSLGATSGRNEQFF.

This clonotype was counted once. V usage is TRBV11-2 and J usage is TRBJ2-3, with D perhaps TRBD1 (6 bases). The V gene's germline CDR1 is SGHAT and CDR2 FQNNGV. The CDR3 sequence is 14 residues long. Deletions cut 7 bases from V and 1 base from J, with 12 bases between. The CDR3 coding sequence is TGTGCCAGCACTCCGACAGGCCGCACAGATACGCAGTATTTT. Protein product: CASTPTGRTDTQYF. Full variable domain (missing parts from reference TRBV11-2 and TRBJ2-3): EAGVAQSPRYKIIEKRQSVAFWCNPISGHATLYWYQQILGQGPKLLIQFQNNGVVDDSQLPKDRFSAERLKGVDSTLKIQPAKLEDSAVYLCASTPTGRTDTQYFGPGTRLTVL.

This rearrangement joins TRBV6-1 to TRBJ2-3, with TRBD2 identical over 7 bases. After removal of 2 bases from V and 2 bases from J, the junction contained 7 bases not matched to a gene. The germline CDR1 and CDR2 sequences are MNHNS and SASEGT. CDR3 length equals 16 residues. In DNA form, the CDR3 reads TGTGCCAGCAGTGAATGGGACTACCCGATCACAGATACGCAGTATTTT. Translating gives CASSEWDYPITDTQYF.

The genes are TRBV6-2 or TRBV6-3 and TRBJ2-7, with 10 bases aligning to TRBD2. The CDR3 loop spans 15 amino acids. CDR1 and CDR2 from the germline V gene are MNHEY and SVGEGT. J was trimmed by 3 bases and V by 5 bases; bases with no gene match: 7. Here the CDR3 reads CASSIPLAGGYEQYF. CDR3 bases: TGTGCCAGCAGTATACCGTTAGCGGGAGGCTACGAGCAGTACTTC.

The J gene is TRBJ2-5, the V gene TRBV2; no reliable D call. Trimming pared 7 bases from V and 2 bases from J, leaving 11 bases between. The CDR3 runs to 13 residues. Per germline, CDR1 SNHLY and CDR2 FYNNEI. CDR3 nucleotides: TGTGCCAGCAAAAGACCCGGACAAGAGACCCAGTACTTC. Amino acid sequence: CASKRPGQETQYF.

This clonotype was picked up a small number of times. V gene TRBV10-3 combines with J gene TRBJ1-1; possibly TRBD1 for D (5 bases). Trimming took off 4 bases at V and 7 bases at J, with 10 bases between the two ends. The germline V gene has CDR1 ENHRY and CDR2 SYGVKD. The CDR3 is 12 amino acids. In DNA, the CDR3 is TGTGCCATCAGTGGTATGGGGGTTGAAGCTTTCTTT. Encoded protein: CAISGMGVEAFF.

V is TRBV29-1 and J is TRBJ1-3; D may be TRBD1 (5 bases). The germline V gene has CDR1 SQVTM and CDR2 ANQGSEA. CDR3 length: 12 residues. V gave up 3 bases and J gave up 7 bases, with 10 bases separating them. The CDR3 is CSVDSGSNTIYF. The CDR3 DNA reads TGCAGCGTTGATTCAGGGAGTAACACCATATATTTT.

The rearrangement joins TRBV2 to TRBJ2-7, with D unresolved. The CDR3 covers 13 residues. The V gene lost 6 bases and the J gene lost 4 bases, with 13 bases spanning the gap. From germline, CDR1 is SNHLY and CDR2 FYNNEI. CDR3 sequence reads: CASRISQLYEQYF. The CDR3 DNA reads TGTGCCAGCAGAATAAGTCAGTTGTACGAGCAGTACTTC.

CDR3 in amino acids: CSVEDRGRGRYGYTF. CDR3 coding DNA: TGCAGCGTTGAAGATCGCGGGAGGGGGCGATATGGCTACACCTTC. The rearrangement joins TRBV29-1 to TRBJ1-2, with 7 bases that match TRBD1. V lost 0 bases, J lost 5 bases, and 9 bases stayed unmatched. The germline gives CDR1 SQVTM, CDR2 ANQGSEA. This CDR3 spans 15 amino acids.

The rearrangement uses TRBV12-3 or TRBV12-4 and TRBJ1-3; D not certain. The CDR3 extends over 11 amino acids. Trimming took 3 bases from V and 7 from J, leaving 4 bases between them. The CDR3 loop is CASSLANTIYF. The CDR3 coding sequence is TGTGCCAGCAGTTTGGCTAACACCATATATTTT.

The rearrangement joins TRBV2 to TRBJ2-3; no definite D call. CDR1 is SNHLY and CDR2 is FYNNEI in the germline V gene. Between the trimmed V and J ends, which lost 9 bases and 8 bases, there was a span of 12 bases. This CDR3 is built from 11 residues. The CDR3 nucleotides read TGTGCCAGTTCGGTACCGGGTACGCAGTATTTT. Translating it yields CASSVPGTQYF.

The V gene is TRBV7-3, the J gene TRBJ2-1, with a tentative D call TRBD2 (6 bases). Germline V gene lookup returns CDR1 SGHTA and CDR2 FQGTGA. This CDR3 region has 15 residues. Trimming took 2 bases from V and 6 from J, leaving 14 bases between them. The CDR3 spells CASSLGPGAFNEQFF. The CDR3 coding sequence is TGTGCCAGCAGCTTAGGCCCGGGAGCCTTCAATGAGCAGTTCTTC.

This chain connects TRBV19 to TRBJ2-3; TRBD1 matches 7 bases. The length of the CDR3 is 13 residues. J was trimmed by 2 bases and V by 10 bases; bases with no gene match: 6. Germline assignment: CDR1 LNHDA and CDR2 SQIVND (reference sequence). The CDR3 bases are TGTGCCACTCGACAGGGTTCCACAGATACGCAGTATTTT. Residues: CATRQGSTDTQYF. The whole variable domain, remainder taken from reference TRBV19 and TRBJ2-3, is DGGITQSPKYLFRKEGQNVTLSCEQNLNHDAMYWYRQDPGQGLRLIYYSQIVNDFQKGDIAEGYSVSREKKESFPLTVTSAQKNPTAFYLCATRQGSTDTQYFGPGTRLTVL.